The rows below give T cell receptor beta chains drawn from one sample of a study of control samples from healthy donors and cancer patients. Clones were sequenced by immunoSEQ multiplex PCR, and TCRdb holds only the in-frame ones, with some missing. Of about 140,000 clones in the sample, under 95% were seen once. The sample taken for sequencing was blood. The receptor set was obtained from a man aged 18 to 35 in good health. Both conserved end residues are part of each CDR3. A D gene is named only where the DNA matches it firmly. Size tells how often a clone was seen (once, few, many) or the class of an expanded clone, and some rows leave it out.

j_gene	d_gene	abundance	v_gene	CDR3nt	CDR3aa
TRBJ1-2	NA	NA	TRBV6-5	TGTGCCAGCAGTTATGCTAGGACCCGCGGTGGCTACACCTTC	CASSYARTRGGYTF
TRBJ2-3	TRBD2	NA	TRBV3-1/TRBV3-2	TGTGCCAGCAGCCAAGAAGGCGGGGGAAGGACAGATACGCAGTATTTT	CASSQEGGGRTDTQYF
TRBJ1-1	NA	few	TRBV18	TGTGCCAGCTCACGTAGTGGGAACACTGAAGCTTTCTTT	CASSRSGNTEAFF
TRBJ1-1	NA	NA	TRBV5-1	TGCGCCAGCAGCTTGGATACAGCGAACACTGAAGCTTTCTTT	CASSLDTANTEAFF
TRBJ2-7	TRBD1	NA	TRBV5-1	TGCGCCAGCAGCCCCGACAGGGTTCACGACGAGCAGTACTTC	CASSPDRVHDEQYF
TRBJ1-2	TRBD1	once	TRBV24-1	TGTGCCACCAGTGATTCAGGACAGGACTATGGCTACACCTTC	CATSDSGQDYGYTF
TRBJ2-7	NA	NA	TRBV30	TGTGCCTGGAAATCCCCTTTGCGGGGTTGGGACGAGCAGTACTTC	CAWKSPLRGWDEQYF
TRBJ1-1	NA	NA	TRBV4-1	TGCGCCAGCAGCGCCAGCGTCTGGGCAGTCGATGAAGCTTTCTTT	CASSASVWAVDEAFF
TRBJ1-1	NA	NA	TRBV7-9	TGTGCCAGCAGCAAATCCGGAGTTAATCCTGAAGCTTTCTTT	CASSKSGVNPEAFF
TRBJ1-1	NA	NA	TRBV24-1	TGTGCCACCAGGGATCTCGCGGGAGACACTGAAGCTTTCTTT	CATRDLAGDTEAFF
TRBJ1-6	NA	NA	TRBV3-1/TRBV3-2	TGTGCCAGCAGCCAAGTTTCAGGGAATTCACCCCTCCACTTT	CASSQVSGNSPLHF
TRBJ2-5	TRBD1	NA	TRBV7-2	TGTGCCAGCAGCGTGGACAGGGGGCCTGAGACCCAGTACTTC	CASSVDRGPETQYF
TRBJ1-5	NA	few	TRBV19	TGTGCCAGTAGTGGGACACATAATCAGCCCCAGCATTTT	CASSGTHNQPQHF
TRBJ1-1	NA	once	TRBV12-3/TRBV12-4	TGTGCCAGCACTCCGATTGTGGGGAGTGAAGCTTTCTTT	CASTPIVGSEAFF
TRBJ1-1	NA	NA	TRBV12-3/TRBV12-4	TGTGCCAGCAGTCGGGCCACCTTAGTAGCTTTCTTT	CASSRATLVAFF
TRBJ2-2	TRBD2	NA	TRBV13	TGTGCCAGCAGCTTGGGGAGGGCCGGGGAGCTGTTTTTT	CASSLGRAGELFF
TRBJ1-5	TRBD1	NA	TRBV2	TGTGCCAGCATTCCACAGGGGGCAGGTGATCAGCCCCAGCATTTT	CASIPQGAGDQPQHF
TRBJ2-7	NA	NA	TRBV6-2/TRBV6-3	TGTGCCAGCAGTTACTCGGTACTAACCTACGAGCAGTACTTC	CASSYSVLTYEQYF
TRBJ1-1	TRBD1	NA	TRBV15	TGTGCCACCAGCACAAGGACAGGGGGCACTGAAGCTTTCTTT	CATSTRTGGTEAFF
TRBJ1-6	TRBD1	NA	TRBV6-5	TGTGCCAGCAGGCCCGGGACAGCCAATTCACCCCTCCACTTT	CASRPGTANSPLHF
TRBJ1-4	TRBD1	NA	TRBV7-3	TGTGCCAGCAGCCCCAGGGGGCGCAGGGATGAAAAACTGTTTTTT	CASSPRGRRDEKLFF
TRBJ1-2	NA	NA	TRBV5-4	TGTGCCAGCAGCGAGGATAGGAACTATGGCTACACCTTC	CASSEDRNYGYTF
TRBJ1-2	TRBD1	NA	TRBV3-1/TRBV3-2	TGTGCCAGCAGCCAGAGGGACAGCCCCCGGGGAAACTATGGCTACACCTTC	CASSQRDSPRGNYGYTF
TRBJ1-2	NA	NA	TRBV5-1	TGCGCCAGCAGCTTGGGACAGGACTATGGCTACACCTTC	CASSLGQDYGYTF
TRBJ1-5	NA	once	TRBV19	TGTGCCAGTAGTATCCGGGGGCAAGGTCAGCCCCAGCATTTT	CASSIRGQGQPQHF
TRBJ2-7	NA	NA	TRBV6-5	TGTGCCAGCACAATTGGCCGACAGGGAGGCGAGCAGTACTTC	CASTIGRQGGEQYF
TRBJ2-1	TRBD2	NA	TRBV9	TGTGCCAGCAGCGTAGGAGCGGGGGGGCCTAATAATGAGCAGTTCTTC	CASSVGAGGPNNEQFF
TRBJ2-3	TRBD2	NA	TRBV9	TGTGCCAGCAGCGTAGAGTTAATAGGGACTAGCGGGCGATATGAGGATACGCAGTATTTT	CASSVELIGTSGRYEDTQYF
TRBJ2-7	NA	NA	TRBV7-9	TGTGCCAGCAGCTTGGTCGCCGAGCAGTACTTC	CASSLVAEQYF
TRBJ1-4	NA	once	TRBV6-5	TGTGCCAGCAGAATACAGCGAGCAACTAATGAAAAACTGTTTTTT	CASRIQRATNEKLFF
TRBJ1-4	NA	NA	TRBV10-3	TGTGCCATCAGTGAGGGGGACCTTAATGAAAAACTGTTTTTT	CAISEGDLNEKLFF
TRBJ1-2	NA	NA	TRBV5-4	TGTGCCAGCAGCTTGGTGACACTGGACAACTATGGCTACACCTTC	CASSLVTLDNYGYTF
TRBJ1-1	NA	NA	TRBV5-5	TGTGCCAGCAGCTCGGGACCGGGGACTGAAGCTTTCTTT	CASSSGPGTEAFF
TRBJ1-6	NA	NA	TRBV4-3	TGCGCCAGCAGCCAGGGGCGGGGGGCGGCACCCCTCCACTTT	CASSQGRGAAPLHF
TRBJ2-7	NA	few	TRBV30	TGTGCCTGGAGCGAAGGGGGGAGTGAGCAGTACTTC	CAWSEGGSEQYF
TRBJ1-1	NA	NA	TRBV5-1	TGCGCCAGCAGCCAGCAGGGAACTGAAGCTTTCTTT	CASSQQGTEAFF
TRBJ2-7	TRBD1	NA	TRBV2	TGTGCCAGCAGGGGGACAGGGGGGAGCTACGAGCAGTACTTC	CASRGTGGSYEQYF
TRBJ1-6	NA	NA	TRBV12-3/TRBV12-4	TGTGCCAGCAGTTTAACGTTTAGGTCACCCCTCCACTTT	CASSLTFRSPLHF
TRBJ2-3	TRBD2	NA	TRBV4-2	TGTGCCAGCAGCCAAGATTCCCTTCTAGCGGGGGCTAGCACAGATACGCAGTATTTT	CASSQDSLLAGASTDTQYF
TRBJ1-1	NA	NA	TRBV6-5	TGTGCCAGCCAGTTAAGACGGGGGGCTGAAGCTTTCTTT	CASQLRRGAEAFF
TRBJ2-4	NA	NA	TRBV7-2	TGTGCCAGCAGCTTAGGGCCCGGAGAGACCAAAAACATTCAGTACTTC	CASSLGPGETKNIQYF
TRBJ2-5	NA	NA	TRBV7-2	TGTGCCAGCAGCTTAGACCTTGAGACCCAGTACTTC	CASSLDLETQYF
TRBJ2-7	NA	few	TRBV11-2	TGTGCCAGCAGCTTAGCGTCAGACTACGAGCAGTACTTC	CASSLASDYEQYF
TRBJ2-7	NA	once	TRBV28	TGTGCCAGCAGTCTACAGGGAGAAACCTACGAGCAGTACTTC	CASSLQGETYEQYF
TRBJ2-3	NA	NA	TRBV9	TGTGCCAGCGTTAGGGAGGGGGTCCTCACAGATACGCAGTATTTT	CASVREGVLTDTQYF
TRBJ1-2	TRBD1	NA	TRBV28	TGTGCCAGCAGACCATGGACAGGGAACTATGGCTACACCTTC	CASRPWTGNYGYTF
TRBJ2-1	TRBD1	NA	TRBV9	TGTGCCAGCAGTTTACAGGGGGTAGACTACAATGAGCAGTTCTTC	CASSLQGVDYNEQFF
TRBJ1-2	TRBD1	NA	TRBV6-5	TGTGCCAGCAGTTACGACAGGGGCGGGTGGGGCTATGGCTACACCTTC	CASSYDRGGWGYGYTF
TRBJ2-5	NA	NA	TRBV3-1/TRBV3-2	TGTGCCAGCAGCCAAGTGTACCAAGAGACCCAGTACTTC	CASSQVYQETQYF
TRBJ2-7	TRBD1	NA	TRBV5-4	TGTGCCAGCAGCAAGGAGGGACAGGGTTCCTACGAGCAGTACTTC	CASSKEGQGSYEQYF
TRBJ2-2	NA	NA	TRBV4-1	TGCGCCAGCACCCGGGACCCTGAAGGAAACACCGGGGAGCTGTTTTTT	CASTRDPEGNTGELFF
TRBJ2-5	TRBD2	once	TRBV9	TGTGCCAGCAGCCCGAGCGGGGGCTCCATCCAAGAGACCCAGTACTTC	CASSPSGGSIQETQYF
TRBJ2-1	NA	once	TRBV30	TGTGCCTGGAGTCCCACGGGCAATGAGCAGTTCTTC	CAWSPTGNEQFF
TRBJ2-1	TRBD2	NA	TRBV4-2	TGTGCCAGCAGCCCGGCGGGACTAGCGATCAATGAGCAGTTCTTC	CASSPAGLAINEQFF
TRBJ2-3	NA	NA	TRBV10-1	TGCGCCAGCAGCCCCAAGGGGTCCCACACAGATACGCAGTATTTT	CASSPKGSHTDTQYF
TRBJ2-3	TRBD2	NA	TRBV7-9	TGTGCCAGCAGCTCCCGCCTAGCGGCAAGCACAGATACGCAGTATTTT	CASSSRLAASTDTQYF
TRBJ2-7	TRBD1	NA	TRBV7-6	TGTGCCAGCAGCTTGGGAGCCGGGACAGGGTACGAGCAGTACTTC	CASSLGAGTGYEQYF